This T cell receptor beta chain was retrieved from a study of CD8+CD57+ T cells in acquired aplastic anemia (dated by TCRdb to the late 2010s). A note on the overall study: DNA extracted from sorted CD4+ and CD8+ cells had a mean of around 3 ug, with a range of 0.2 to 27.4 ug. Healthy donor samples averaged around 9.8 million reads for CD4+ and fewer than 12 million for CD8+ cells.

The study deep-sequenced TCR repertoires of sorted CD4+ and CD8+ blood T cells from severe aplastic anemia patients and healthy subjects. Ficoll-Paque density gradient centrifugation was used to isolate peripheral blood mononuclear cells. Before DNA extraction, CD4+ and CD8+ T cells were sorted by FACS or by magnetic beads. A note on this clonotype: This receptor's antigen is unknown. Base qualities are not provided; no much larger clone lies one nucleotide away.

For CDR1 and CDR2, the germline V gene lists SGDLS and YYNGEE. The CDR3 has 14 amino acids, counting the end cysteine and phenylalanine. Only CDR3 DNA remains: 42 bases, in frame from the first base. Trimming leaves V shorter by 0 bases and J shorter by 4 bases, with the junction holding 4 bases beyond the gene matches. What the research found in general, with its limitations: Roughly 29 CD8+ CDR3 sequences were found to be shared between patients and controls, but these sequences appeared to be highly expressed in patients and within the immunodominant clones of the patients. Patients and healthy controls showed no significant difference in CD8+ Simpson's diversity (P=0.060).

Genomic DNA served as template for TCR beta VDJ combination and CDR3 sequence profiling. An Illumina HiSeq 2000 was the platform used for TCR repertoire sequencing. Per the original workflow: Repertoire assessment relied on Simpson's diversity index, CDR3 size and DJ length profiles, and TRBV/TRBJ rearrangement plots. The most abundant DNA sequence in the deep sequencing data was taken as the immunodominant clone. CDR3 amino acid sequences were checked for sharing across subjects and were also compared against the VDJdb database and published repertoires. The public reads were quality trimmed at Q25 with fastp and then assembled into clones with MiXCR by TCRdb, keeping productive beta chains. Merged by CDR3 protein, the rows form single entries marked with the most common genes and DNA. TCRdb's processing, not the study's, gives the V and J calls here. The sample table contains roughly 200,000 distinct CDR3 sequences; only one count was recorded for around 60% of them. Over 25% of the sample rests with the top ten.

The sequence was collected from a human donor in good health. The sequence joins TRBV9 to TRBJ2-7, with 7 bases matching TRBD2. The specimen was sorted CD4+, CD8+, or CD8+CD57+ T cells (not recorded which) from PBMCs. The CDR3 corresponds to CASSVGGSRYEQYF. The DNA sequence is as follows: TGTGCCAGCAGCGTAGGCGGGAGCAGGTACGAGCAGTACTTC.